This entry features one T cell receptor beta chain sequence. The target antigen is unknown. Every donor contributed at least one pre-ART and at least two post-ART PBMC samples. The content of samples before DNA extraction was about 1-11 million cryopreserved PBMC. These data belong to a study of long-term antiretroviral therapy in people with HIV. Findings and caveats of the study: ART adherence, viral resistance and therapy changes were not recorded. Blood, drawn from about 2004 to 2018, may reflect older ART regimens.

The CDR3 extends over 16 amino acids. The germline CDR1 and CDR2 sequences are SGDLS and YYNGEE. V was shortened by 1 base and J by 0 bases, with 11 bases between the two germline ends. The libraries were made with immunoSEQ v3.0 at survey level. The method was immunoSEQ multiplex PCR; TCRdb's version includes in-frame clones alone and lacks a portion of them. The sample records about 25,000 clones, around 85% being singletons. The source material was unsorted PBMCs, sampled 0.7 years before starting antiretroviral therapy. The receptor was derived from a man younger than 40 with HIV. The chain links TRBV9 to TRBJ2-1; TRBD1 is a possible D gene (6 bases). The CDR3 reads CASSVMGQGSYNEQFF. The CDR3 DNA reads as TGTGCCAGCAGCGTAATGGGACAAGGCTCCTACAATGAGCAGTTCTTC.